This T cell receptor beta chain was observed in a study of blood T cell repertoires in COVID-19. The germline V gene encodes CDR1 LNHNV and CDR2 YYDKDF (reference sequence). This CDR3 region has 14 residues. The ends were cut back, 5 bases at V and 5 bases at J, with 13 bases in the middle. The table came from immunoSEQ multiplex PCR; TCRdb's copy has only in-frame clones and leaves some out. Here the sample spans about 83,000 clones, 80% to 90% being singletons. The receptor was derived from a woman of 80 years or more with acute or convalescent COVID-19. This chain connects TRBV15 to TRBJ1-5, with D hard to call. Sequenced: peripheral blood. CDR3 bases: TGTGCCACCAGCTCCACCCAGATATATCAGCCCCAGCATTTT. This encodes CATSSTQIYQPQHF.